This T cell receptor beta chain originates from a study of Ad26.COV2.S vaccination and SARS-CoV-2 variants. On the study more broadly: In the study, Ad26.COV2.S was injected intramuscularly once, or twice 56 days apart. Points from the study as a whole: Individuals receiving vaccine had higher spike-specific TCR breadth than placebo recipients did.

CDR1 MNHEY and CDR2 SVGEGT come from the germline V gene. V gave up 6 bases and J gave up 7 bases, with 13 bases separating them. This CDR3 is built from 12 residues. In its sample, this clone was seen a few times. Its antigen is unknown. Repertoires were generated with immunoSEQ multiplex PCR, while TCRdb's copy carries only in-frame clones and drops some. The table records hundreds of thousands of clones, about 83% of them present only once. Treatment denoted: around 19 received Ad26.COV2.S at low or high dose, single or two shots; five or six received placebo; per-sample allocation not given. The study sampled participants on day 63 after the first vaccine or placebo injection.

The clonotype comes from a person aged 18-60 years who received the Ad26.COV2.S COVID-19 vaccine or a placebo. This specimen was peripheral blood, taken in a trial of Ad26.COV2.S vaccine versus placebo. The chain carries TRBV6-2 or TRBV6-3 and TRBJ2-7, with D perhaps matching TRBD1 (6 bases). For the CDR3, the DNA is TGTGCCAGCAGCCCACAGGGTCGGGAGCAGTACTTC. Its protein product is CASSPQGREQYF.